This TCR beta chain stems from a study of blood T cell repertoires in COVID-19 (TCRdb year 2020). Notes on the research overall: Collaborator samples came from the United States, Italy and Spain and covered acute and convalescent phases of COVID-19. The prospective study material was composed of cDNA or gDNA derived from T cells, B-cell-depleted T cells, or PBMCs. Subjects who had been exposed to COVID-19, were actively infected with it, or had recovered from it provided the deeply sampled blood TCRbeta repertoires that made up the dataset. A de-identified subject ID, COVID-19 status, age in years and sex were almost always included in the sample metadata. Where available, HLA class I and class II types were taken from metadata supplied by the sample provider and were not determined by assay-based typing. The repertoires were made available in a free public database intended to serve as a resource for research on the immune response to SARS-CoV-2. The samples were drawn from the first 160 participants of the ongoing ImmuneRACE study and from over 950 subjects provided by 6 global collaborators.

Participants in the prospective study were aged about 18 to 95 years, lived in 24 United States geographic areas, and enrolled through a virtual design. To assign participants to cohorts, the prospective study relied on clinical history that participants themselves reported in a screening survey and a study questionnaire. Recovered participants in ImmuneRACE Cohort 3 were defined as having two consecutive negative NP/OP PCR tests, clearance from a healthcare professional, or resolution of symptoms. In the prospective study, mobile phlebotomists collected whole blood, serum and a nasopharyngeal or oropharyngeal swab from each participant. Prospective study participants could optionally give additional blood draws and questionnaires over an approximately two-month period. Before DNA extraction, prospective study blood samples were shipped either frozen or at room temperature. Concerning this clone itself: Its antigen is still unknown. Per-nucleotide qualities are absent, and no much larger clonotype sits a single base away.

TCRbeta CDR3 regions were amplified from genomic DNA by means of the immunoSEQ Assay, a bias-controlled multiplex PCR. As for the authors' bioinformatics: The number of nucleated cells in each sample was estimated from the amplification of reference gene primers within the assay. To quantify the absolute abundance of each unique TCRbeta CDR3 rearrangement, sequence reads were collapsed and filtered. For each sample, productive Simpson clonality was calculated as the square root of Simpson's diversity index over productive rearrangements. Sourced from immuneACCESS, this table was stored by TCRdb with only in-frame sequences that have V and J called. A share of the clones is absent; for the studies checked, an unresolved V gene accounts for under half, and the remainder has no known explanation. The V and J calls and clone size are taken from that table; D and trimming were inferred from the DNA. The sample table shows fewer than 200,000 clones, and over 80% are seen once. Roughly 4.5% of the sample goes to the ten largest clones.

The CDR3 holds 13 amino acids from the cysteine to the phenylalanine. Kept here is only the CDR3 DNA, which spans 39 bases and is read in frame from base 1. The V and J ends are trimmed by 6 bases and 1 base, leaving 9 bases between them. CDR1 and CDR2 are read off the germline V gene as ENHRY and SYGVKD. Study-wide conclusions, independent of this receptor: The amount of clinical and demographic metadata varied by source and participant and was provided uncurated.

Here the chain combines TRBV10-3 and TRBJ1-1; 6 matching bases give a weak D call of TRBD1. The sequenced material came from PBMCs or T cells enriched from blood (not recorded which). This TCR was sampled from a woman aged 45-59 years who had recovered from COVID-19. CDR3 protein: CAISGDTNTEAFF. The nucleotides read TGTGCCATCAGCGGGGACACGAACACTGAAGCTTTCTTT.